A selection of T cell receptor beta chains follows, all from one sample in a study of OX40 agonist ivuxolimab in advanced cancers. Generated by immunoSEQ multiplex PCR, the TCRdb table keeps only in-frame clones and is missing some. The data contain tens of thousands of clones, 80% to 90% of them seen just once; the ten biggest clones take up around 0.26%. The sample here was CD4+ or CD8+ T cells sorted from blood, taken in a trial of the OX40 agonist ivuxolimab. These receptors were obtained from an adult with an advanced solid tumor such as melanoma, head and neck, liver or kidney cancer. CDR3s leave out the opening cysteine and the closing phenylalanine or tryptophan. The order of the fields is V gene, clone size, J gene, CDR3 protein. Not all rows give a size; the values are once, few, many and, for expanded clones, a class.

TRBV28	once	TRBJ1-2	ASRTDRGSQGRYGYT
TRBV19	NA	TRBJ1-2	ASSIVGEKNYGYT
TRBV19	NA	TRBJ2-3	ARLRDTQY
TRBV2	few	TRBJ2-7	ASRVEGLSSYEQY
TRBV11-2	NA	TRBJ2-1	ASSLRLAGGSEQF
TRBV19	NA	TRBJ2-1	ASSPWTSGSNNEQF
TRBV6-5	NA	TRBJ2-5	ASSPGETQY
TRBV29-1	NA	TRBJ1-2	SGGQGGNYGYT
TRBV2	NA	TRBJ2-1	ASSVLGKPF
TRBV11-3	NA	TRBJ2-2	ASSLERAGNTGELF
TRBV7-2	NA	TRBJ2-5	ASSPGLARETQY
TRBV7-2	NA	TRBJ1-1	ASSLTGGDTEAF
TRBV5-1	NA	TRBJ1-3	ASSSMGGSGNTIY
TRBV7-2	NA	TRBJ1-1	ASSPQMVNTEAF
TRBV18	NA	TRBJ1-2	ASSPDRVAGYT
TRBV18	once	TRBJ2-2	ASSPPVPGYTGELF
TRBV7-2	NA	TRBJ2-4	ASSLESGSGAKNIQY
TRBV18	NA	TRBJ1-2	ASSPPAAENTYGYT
TRBV13	NA	TRBJ2-7	ASSLRGTLIYEQY
TRBV28	once	TRBJ2-7	ASSFETSGIYEQY
TRBV13	few	TRBJ2-5	ASSSAGTGSGAQY
TRBV5-1	NA	TRBJ2-1	ASSLGQGGNEQF
TRBV28	NA	TRBJ1-6	ASSPLFLLAPTPLH
TRBV5-1	once	TRBJ2-1	ASSLASEYNEQF
TRBV5-1	NA	TRBJ2-2	ASSPALDTGELF
TRBV6-1	NA	TRBJ2-2	ASSEALALTGELF
TRBV9	NA	TRBJ2-3	ASSGKDGSTDTQY
TRBV2	NA	TRBJ2-3	ASRTGVTDTQY
TRBV7-9	NA	TRBJ2-3	ASSSSGITDTQY
TRBV7-2	NA	TRBJ2-1	ASSQPTSGRFVSYNEQF
TRBV5-1	NA	TRBJ1-2	ASSLVTGPIYGYT
TRBV7-3	NA	TRBJ2-6	ASSLEQGGSVLT
TRBV25-1	few	TRBJ2-5	ASTQSGGGWAETQY
TRBV29-1	once	TRBJ2-1	SGYRGHEQF
TRBV7-2	NA	TRBJ2-7	ASSLASGGTYEQY
TRBV7-3	NA	TRBJ2-1	ASSLRASSYNEQF
TRBV19	NA	TRBJ2-7	ASSKAGTESSYEQY
TRBV29-1	once	TRBJ2-7	SVEMAASYEQY
TRBV13	NA	TRBJ1-2	ASSIQAPDAH
TRBV7-6	NA	TRBJ2-3	ASSPPPRGAAGTDTQY
TRBV21-1	NA	TRBJ1-2	ASSKGCEGAGYGYT
TRBV19	NA	TRBJ2-3	ASSSAFGYSTGPDTQY
TRBV28	NA	TRBJ2-2	ASMSRGRNTGELF
TRBV6-5	few	TRBJ2-7	ASSYTGTDSYEQY
TRBV18	few	TRBJ1-4	ASSKTGNNEKLF
TRBV7-2	NA	TRBJ2-3	ASSLGTLGATSTDTQY